This is a list of T cell receptor beta chains from one sample in a study of beta chain features in type 1 diabetes. Sequencing used immunoSEQ multiplex PCR; TCRdb keeps in-frame clones, though not all of them. The table lists 600,000 or so clones, roughly an eighth of them singletons. The sequencing sample was made of naive CD4+ T cells from blood. Receptors were obtained from a man aged 25-45 years with type 1 diabetes. Both conserved end residues are part of each CDR3. Fields, in order: clone size, D gene, V gene, J gene, CDR3 protein, CDR3 DNA. D genes are given only for firm matches. Expanded clones get a size class; other rows say once, few or many, or leave the size out.

clone_size: few
d_call: TRBD1
v_call: TRBV7-9
j_call: TRBJ2-2
cdr3_aa: CASSFDRDNTGELFF
cdr3_nt: TGTGCCAGCAGCTTCGACAGGGACAACACCGGGGAGCTGTTTTTT

clone_size: -
d_call: -
v_call: TRBV27
j_call: TRBJ1-5
cdr3_aa: CASSLTADQPQHF
cdr3_nt: TGTGCCAGCAGTTTGACAGCCGATCAGCCCCAGCATTTT

clone_size: -
d_call: -
v_call: TRBV7-3
j_call: TRBJ1-3
cdr3_aa: CASSLTPSDTIYF
cdr3_nt: TGTGCCAGCAGCTTAACCCCAAGTGACACCATATATTTT

clone_size: -
d_call: -
v_call: TRBV4-3
j_call: TRBJ1-1
cdr3_aa: CASSQGGGMNTEAFF
cdr3_nt: TGCGCCAGCAGCCAAGGGGGGGGGATGAACACTGAAGCTTTCTTT

clone_size: few
d_call: TRBD1
v_call: TRBV19
j_call: TRBJ1-2
cdr3_aa: CASLYPGTASFGYTF
cdr3_nt: TGTGCCAGCCTCTACCCCGGGACAGCCAGTTTTGGCTACACCTTC

clone_size: few
d_call: -
v_call: TRBV11-1
j_call: TRBJ2-1
cdr3_aa: CASSFVDSSYNEQFF
cdr3_nt: TGTGCCAGCAGCTTTGTGGACAGCTCCTACAATGAGCAGTTCTTC

clone_size: few
d_call: -
v_call: TRBV2
j_call: TRBJ1-5
cdr3_aa: CASRGDTPNQPQHF
cdr3_nt: TGTGCCAGCAGAGGGGACACACCAAATCAGCCCCAGCATTTT

clone_size: -
d_call: TRBD1
v_call: TRBV9
j_call: TRBJ2-7
cdr3_aa: CASSRQTGTYEQYF
cdr3_nt: TGTGCCAGCAGCAGACAGACAGGGACGTACGAGCAGTACTTC

clone_size: -
d_call: -
v_call: TRBV4-3
j_call: TRBJ1-2
cdr3_aa: CASSQDATFYGYTF
cdr3_nt: TGCGCCAGCAGCCAAGACGCGACCTTCTATGGCTACACCTTC

clone_size: -
d_call: -
v_call: TRBV5-1
j_call: TRBJ1-2
cdr3_aa: CASSWGYRFASYGYTF
cdr3_nt: TGCGCCAGCAGCTGGGGTTACAGGTTCGCAAGCTATGGCTACACCTTC

clone_size: -
d_call: -
v_call: TRBV30
j_call: TRBJ2-1
cdr3_aa: CAWTQGGEQFF
cdr3_nt: TGTGCCTGGACCCAGGGGGGTGAGCAGTTCTTC

clone_size: -
d_call: TRBD1
v_call: TRBV7-2
j_call: TRBJ2-7
cdr3_aa: CASSLGLADREPQYF
cdr3_nt: TGTGCCAGCAGCTTAGGTCTAGCTGACAGGGAACCACAGTACTTC

clone_size: -
d_call: -
v_call: TRBV2
j_call: TRBJ2-1
cdr3_aa: CASKESSQSYNEQFF
cdr3_nt: TGTGCCAGCAAGGAGTCTAGCCAATCCTACAATGAGCAGTTCTTC

clone_size: -
d_call: TRBD1
v_call: TRBV7-2
j_call: TRBJ2-5
cdr3_aa: CASRDRGAETQYF
cdr3_nt: TGTGCCAGCAGAGACAGGGGTGCAGAGACCCAGTACTTC

clone_size: few
d_call: TRBD1
v_call: TRBV2
j_call: TRBJ1-5
cdr3_aa: CASSKLGTDNQPQHF
cdr3_nt: TGTGCCAGCAGCAAATTAGGGACAGACAATCAGCCCCAGCATTTT

clone_size: few
d_call: -
v_call: TRBV20-1
j_call: TRBJ2-1
cdr3_aa: CSADRVHEQFF
cdr3_nt: TGCAGTGCTGATAGGGTCCATGAGCAGTTCTTC

clone_size: few
d_call: TRBD2
v_call: TRBV19
j_call: TRBJ2-3
cdr3_aa: CASSMPSGYTDTQYF
cdr3_nt: TGTGCCAGTAGTATGCCTAGCGGATACACAGATACGCAGTATTTT

clone_size: -
d_call: -
v_call: TRBV6-5
j_call: TRBJ2-7
cdr3_aa: CASSYSRYEQYF
cdr3_nt: TGTGCCAGCAGTTACTCTCGGTACGAGCAGTACTTC

clone_size: -
d_call: -
v_call: TRBV29-1
j_call: TRBJ2-2
cdr3_aa: CSVGAWSNTGELFF
cdr3_nt: TGCAGCGTTGGGGCCTGGTCGAACACCGGGGAGCTGTTTTTT

clone_size: -
d_call: -
v_call: TRBV5-4
j_call: TRBJ2-3
cdr3_aa: CASSLASTDTQYF
cdr3_nt: TGTGCCAGCAGCTTGGCCAGCACAGATACGCAGTATTTT

clone_size: few
d_call: -
v_call: TRBV7-2
j_call: TRBJ1-2
cdr3_aa: CASSPDSRPGYYTF
cdr3_nt: TGTGCCAGCAGTCCGGACAGCCGACCGGGCTACTACACCTTC

clone_size: -
d_call: -
v_call: TRBV30
j_call: TRBJ1-2
cdr3_aa: CAWSATRGAYGYTF
cdr3_nt: TGTGCCTGGAGTGCCACCAGGGGCGCCTATGGCTACACCTTC

clone_size: few
d_call: -
v_call: TRBV19
j_call: TRBJ1-1
cdr3_aa: CASSIRENTEAFF
cdr3_nt: TGTGCCAGTAGTATCCGGGAGAACACTGAAGCTTTCTTT

clone_size: -
d_call: TRBD2
v_call: TRBV13
j_call: TRBJ2-1
cdr3_aa: CASSLAGGPHEQFF
cdr3_nt: TGTGCCAGCAGCCTAGCGGGGGGGCCGCATGAGCAGTTCTTC

clone_size: few
d_call: TRBD2
v_call: TRBV5-6
j_call: TRBJ2-5
cdr3_aa: CASSSSGGAQETQYF
cdr3_nt: TGTGCCAGCAGCAGTAGCGGGGGGGCCCAAGAGACCCAGTACTTC

clone_size: -
d_call: -
v_call: TRBV29-1
j_call: TRBJ2-3
cdr3_aa: CSERRGGVGTDTQYF
cdr3_nt: TGCAGCGAACGACGGGGTGGGGTGGGGACAGATACGCAGTATTTT

clone_size: few
d_call: -
v_call: TRBV10-3
j_call: TRBJ2-3
cdr3_aa: CAIRDQTSSPDTQYF
cdr3_nt: TGTGCCATCAGGGACCAGACTAGTTCCCCAGATACGCAGTATTTT

clone_size: -
d_call: -
v_call: TRBV5-6
j_call: TRBJ2-4
cdr3_aa: CASSSTDWTGDIQYF
cdr3_nt: TGTGCCAGCAGCTCAACTGACTGGACCGGGGACATTCAGTACTTC

clone_size: -
d_call: TRBD1
v_call: TRBV6-5
j_call: TRBJ1-2
cdr3_aa: CASSYRMTGNYGYTF
cdr3_nt: TGTGCCAGCAGTTACCGCATGACAGGGAACTATGGCTACACCTTC

clone_size: -
d_call: TRBD1
v_call: TRBV13
j_call: TRBJ2-4
cdr3_aa: CASSSTGFLAKNIQYF
cdr3_nt: TGTGCCAGCAGCTCGACAGGGTTCCTAGCCAAAAACATTCAGTACTTC

clone_size: -
d_call: -
v_call: TRBV25-1
j_call: TRBJ2-5
cdr3_aa: CASSNREGETQYF
cdr3_nt: TGTGCCAGCAGTAACAGGGAGGGAGAGACCCAGTACTTC

clone_size: few
d_call: -
v_call: TRBV9
j_call: TRBJ1-5
cdr3_aa: CASSVVHSNQPQHF
cdr3_nt: TGTGCCAGCAGCGTAGTACACAGCAATCAGCCCCAGCATTTT

clone_size: -
d_call: -
v_call: TRBV7-2
j_call: TRBJ1-2
cdr3_aa: CASSSDLGGYTF
cdr3_nt: TGTGCCAGCAGCTCGGATTTGGGCGGCTACACCTTC

clone_size: -
d_call: -
v_call: TRBV5-1
j_call: TRBJ2-3
cdr3_aa: CASSGRDQGTDTQYF
cdr3_nt: TGCGCCAGCAGCGGACGGGACCAAGGCACAGATACGCAGTATTTT

clone_size: -
d_call: -
v_call: TRBV6-5
j_call: TRBJ1-6
cdr3_aa: CASSYSRGRLNSPLHF
cdr3_nt: TGTGCCAGCAGTTACTCGAGGGGACGTCTTAATTCACCCCTCCACTTT

clone_size: few
d_call: TRBD1
v_call: TRBV29-1
j_call: TRBJ2-5
cdr3_aa: CSHSGTGKETQYF
cdr3_nt: TGCAGCCATTCAGGGACAGGGAAAGAGACCCAGTACTTC

clone_size: few
d_call: -
v_call: TRBV9
j_call: TRBJ2-2
cdr3_aa: CASSVRSSGGNTGELFF
cdr3_nt: TGTGCCAGCAGCGTAAGATCTTCGGGCGGAAACACCGGGGAGCTGTTTTTT

clone_size: -
d_call: -
v_call: TRBV14
j_call: TRBJ1-4
cdr3_aa: CASSQDSGGFEKLFF
cdr3_nt: TGTGCCAGCAGCCAAGATAGTGGAGGTTTCGAAAAACTGTTTTTT

clone_size: few
d_call: -
v_call: TRBV25-1
j_call: TRBJ2-5
cdr3_aa: CAISGPSKETQYF
cdr3_nt: TGTGCCATTTCCGGACCTAGCAAAGAGACCCAGTACTTC

clone_size: -
d_call: TRBD1
v_call: TRBV11-2
j_call: TRBJ2-5
cdr3_aa: CASSLSQGETQYF
cdr3_nt: TGTGCCAGCAGCTTGTCACAGGGGGAGACCCAGTACTTC

clone_size: once
d_call: -
v_call: TRBV7-8
j_call: TRBJ1-2
cdr3_aa: CASSRQNRESGYTF
cdr3_nt: TGTGCCAGCAGCAGACAGAACCGCGAGAGTGGCTACACCTTC

clone_size: -
d_call: -
v_call: TRBV4-3
j_call: TRBJ2-2
cdr3_aa: CASSQEARGLTGELFF
cdr3_nt: TGCGCCAGCAGCCAAGAGGCCAGGGGCTTGACCGGGGAGCTGTTTTTT

clone_size: -
d_call: -
v_call: TRBV6-6
j_call: TRBJ2-3
cdr3_aa: CASGRPSTDTQYF
cdr3_nt: TGTGCCAGCGGACGCCCCAGCACAGATACGCAGTATTTT

clone_size: few
d_call: -
v_call: TRBV7-9
j_call: TRBJ2-1
cdr3_aa: CASSFEEQFF
cdr3_nt: TGTGCCAGCAGCTTCGAGGAGCAGTTCTTC

clone_size: few
d_call: -
v_call: TRBV29-1
j_call: TRBJ2-7
cdr3_aa: CSVRQSSYEQYF
cdr3_nt: TGCAGCGTTCGACAGAGCTCCTACGAGCAGTACTTC